This T cell receptor beta chain emerged from a study of T cells in Graves' hyperthyroidism and ophthalmopathy. Background on the study: Initial diagnosis, before any treatment, was when peripheral blood was collected.

TCR beta CDR3 sequences were amplified from RNA transcripts. A first-round RT-PCR of the TCR CDR3 used the HTBI primer set. TCRdb reprocessed the multiplex PCR reads via MiXCR and lists one record per CDR3 protein. The sample contains a few hundred thousand distinct CDR3 sequences, about 15% of which appear only once. The sample holds a few counts of this clonotype. Trimming removed 6 bases at V and 5 bases at J, with 19 bases between. The CDR3 loop spans 15 amino acids. Per germline, CDR1 MDHEN and CDR2 SYDVKM. The study collected blood at first hyperthyroidism diagnosis, before any ophthalmopathy symptoms arose.

The chain links TRBV28 to TRBJ1-2, with D perhaps matching TRBD1 (5 bases). Material: blood. This TCR derives from a middle-aged woman with Graves' hyperthyroidism that later progressed to Graves' ophthalmopathy. CDR3 protein: CASRTGEVGGYGYTF. The CDR3 DNA reads as TGTGCCAGCAGGACGGGGGAGGTCGGAGGTTATGGCTACACCTTC.